Below, 20 T cell receptor beta chains from the same sample are listed, as sequenced in a study of blood T cell repertoires in COVID-19. Clones were sequenced by immunoSEQ multiplex PCR, and TCRdb holds only the in-frame ones, with some missing. Here the sample spans 110,000 or so clones, 85% being singletons. The sequencing sample was made of peripheral blood. The receptors derive from a human donor in a cohort sampled during active COVID-19.

This chain connects TRBV28 to TRBJ1-1; tentative D call: TRBD1 (5 bases). V was clipped by 6 bases and J by 2 bases, with 16 bases between them. The CDR3 extends over 15 amino acids. Germline CDR1 MDHEN, CDR2 SYDVKM. The CDR3 region has the DNA TGTGCCAGCAGCAGGGCGGGGGGACCCAACACTGAAGCTTTCTTT. Its translation is CASSRAGGPNTEAFF.

This chain connects TRBV10-3 to TRBJ2-3; possible D gene TRBD2, 6 bases. Trimming took 6 bases from V and 1 from J, leaving 11 bases between them. The CDR3 has 14 amino acids. Germline lookup yields CDR1 ENHRY and CDR2 SYGVKD. CDR3 sequence (DNA): TGTGCCATCAGAGTCTCTAGCGGCACAGATACGCAGTATTTT. Protein product: CAIRVSSGTDTQYF.

V is TRBV23-1 and J is TRBJ1-5, with D tentatively TRBD1 (5 bases). TRBV23-1 is classed as an ORF, of uncertain function. There are 16 residues in the CDR3. V was pared by 0 bases and J by 0 bases, with 9 bases between. This CDR3 is CASSQSGGGSNQPQHF. The CDR3 region has the DNA TGCGCCAGCAGTCAATCGGGGGGGGGTAGCAATCAGCCCCAGCATTTT.

In this sample, this clone turned up once. The chain is built from TRBV23-1 and TRBJ1-5, with D perhaps matching TRBD1 (6 bases). TRBV23-1 is assigned to the ORF class and has an uncertain function. V gave up 1 base and J gave up 1 base, with 17 bases separating them. This CDR3 is 18 amino acids long. DNA for the CDR3: TGCGCCAGCAGTCAATTCGACGGGAACAGGGAAAGCAATCAGCCCCAGCATTTT. Translated, it gives CASSQFDGNRESNQPQHF.

The CDR3 is CASSQGGTLNTEAFF. DNA of the CDR3: TGCGCCAGCAGCCAAGGAGGGACATTGAACACTGAAGCTTTCTTT. The gene calls are TRBV4-3 and TRBJ1-1; D perhaps matches TRBD1 (6 bases). This CDR3 region has 15 residues. In germline, CDR1 is LGHNA, CDR2 YSLEER. The ends were cut back, 1 base at V and 0 bases at J, with 9 bases in the middle.

This CDR3 reads CASSLGLAGGRGTDTQYF. The CDR3 region has the DNA TGCGCCAGCAGCTTGGGGCTAGCGGGGGGGCGAGGGACAGATACGCAGTATTTT. The rearrangement joins TRBV5-1 to TRBJ2-3; 12 bases fit TRBD2. This CDR3 region has 18 residues. Germline V gene lookup returns CDR1 SGHRS and CDR2 YFSETQ. The ends lost 0 bases at V and 3 bases at J; junction bases unmatched: 8.

The chain has TRBV4-3 and TRBJ1-1; D gene uncertain. Trimming stripped 0 bases from V and 1 base from J, with 12 bases between. The CDR3 runs 16 residues. CDR1 is LGHNA, CDR2 YSLEER, per germline. The CDR3 reads CASSQDLYGRNTEAFF. CDR3 DNA sequence: TGCGCCAGCAGCCAAGATCTTTATGGGCGGAACACTGAAGCTTTCTTT.

V and J are TRBV19 and TRBJ1-5; 9 nucleotides match TRBD1. The V segment lost 6 bases and the J segment 6 bases; nucleotides outside the gene matches: 3. The CDR3 has 13 amino acids. Germline CDR1 LNHDA, CDR2 SQIVND (reference sequence). CDR3 protein: CASSGQGFQPQHF. The CDR3, as DNA: TGTGCCAGTAGCGGACAGGGGTTTCAGCCCCAGCATTTT.

The chain joins TRBV19 to TRBJ1-4; D not certain. V gave up 6 bases and J gave up 0 bases, with 11 bases separating them. This CDR3 is built from 15 residues. The germline V gene encodes CDR1 LNHDA and CDR2 SQIVND (reference sequence). CDR3 in amino acids: CASRSGSATNEKLFF. The CDR3 bases are TGTGCCAGTAGATCCGGAAGCGCAACTAATGAAAAACTGTTTTTT.

CDR3 region: CASSPNIGGTDTQYF. CDR3 nucleotide sequence: TGCGCCAGCAGCCCCAACATCGGGGGCACAGATACGCAGTATTTT. The rearrangement joins TRBV5-1 to TRBJ2-3; D perhaps matches TRBD2 (5 bases). The germline V gene has CDR1 SGHRS and CDR2 YFSETQ. This CDR3 comprises 15 residues. V lost 4 bases, J lost 1 base, and 13 bases lay in between.

The chain uses TRBV3-1 (or the pseudogene TRBV3-2) and TRBJ2-7; 8 nucleotides line up with TRBD1. The CDR3 contains 14 residues. In germline, CDR1 is LGHDT, CDR2 YNNKEL (reference sequence). With V trimmed by 3 bases and J by 1 base, 2 bases remained unmatched. Here the CDR3 reads CASSHGQGSYEQYF. CDR3 bases: TGTGCCAGCAGCCATGGACAGGGTTCCTACGAGCAGTACTTC.

The gene calls are TRBV19 and TRBJ1-4, with D tentatively TRBD1 (5 bases). The germline CDR1 and CDR2 sequences are LNHDA and SQIVND (reference sequence). The length of the CDR3 is 15 residues. The germline V and J ends were trimmed by 4 bases and 8 bases, with 17 bases remaining between them. CDR3 region: CASSRYGGRPEKLFF. The CDR3 DNA sequence: TGTGCCAGTAGTAGGTACGGGGGTCGCCCCGAAAAACTGTTTTTT.

The CDR3 nucleotides read TGTGCCAGCAGTTTAAGGGGGCAGACCTACAATCAGCCCCAGCATTTT. The encoded protein is CASSLRGQTYNQPQHF. The chain is built from TRBV27 and TRBJ1-5; 7 bases map to TRBD1. V gave up 2 bases and J gave up 3 bases; unmatched junction bases: 7. The CDR3 length is 16 residues. Per the germline V gene, CDR1 is MNHEY and CDR2 is SMNVEV (reference sequence).

The rearrangement links TRBV7-2 to TRBJ2-7; D gene unclear. Germline CDR1 reads SGHTA; CDR2 reads FQGNSA. V shed 1 base and J shed 0 bases, with 10 bases lying between them. This CDR3 comprises 15 residues. The CDR3 bases are TGTGCCAGCAGCTTAGGTCAGTCTTACTCCTACGAGCAGTACTTC. Protein sequence: CASSLGQSYSYEQYF.

The V call is TRBV28, the J call TRBJ2-3, with 7 nucleotides matching TRBD1. Germline V CDR1 and CDR2: MDHEN, SYDVKM. Trimming cost V 6 bases and J 9 bases; bases outside gene matches: 9. The CDR3 has 13 amino acids. Here the CDR3 DNA reads TGTGCCAGCAGGACTACAAGGGGGCAGACGCAGTATTTT. It encodes CASRTTRGQTQYF.

The genes are TRBV4-3 and TRBJ2-3, with TRBD2 matching over 7 bases. The CDR3 spans 15 residues. Losses at the gene ends were 3 bases for V and 2 bases for J; bases not matched to a gene: 5. CDR1 is LGHNA, CDR2 YSLEER, per germline. The CDR3: CASSQGGIPTDTQYF. CDR3 nucleotides: TGCGCCAGCAGCCAGGGAGGGATCCCCACAGATACGCAGTATTTT.

This clone was counted between two and nine times. The chain uses TRBV11-2 and TRBJ2-2; 8 bases align to TRBD1. The germline gives CDR1 SGHAT, CDR2 FQNNGV. This CDR3 is built from 15 residues. Trimming removed 5 bases from V and 1 base from J; junction bases left unmatched: 3. This CDR3 is CASSPGTGNTGELFF. The CDR3 DNA reads TGTGCCAGCAGCCCAGGGACAGGGAACACCGGGGAGCTGTTTTTT.

The rearrangement links TRBV6-5 to TRBJ1-1; TRBD1 might be the D (5 bases). Germline CDR1 MNHEY, CDR2 SVGAGI. The CDR3 is 15 residues long. Trimming removed 2 bases from V and 1 base from J, with 11 bases in between. CDR3 coding DNA: TGTGCCAGCAGTTACACTTCGACAGAGAACACTGAAGCTTTCTTT. It codes for CASSYTSTENTEAFF.

This clone was seen just once. CDR3 amino acids: CASSYPIGGGPGAVSEQFF. CDR3 nucleotide sequence: TGTGCCAGCAGTTACCCAATCGGGGGGGGACCCGGGGCCGTCAGTGAGCAGTTCTTC. V usage is TRBV6-2 or TRBV6-3 and J usage is TRBJ2-1, with TRBD2 matching over 8 bases. J was trimmed by 9 bases and V by 2 bases; bases with no gene match: 21. This CDR3 is built from 19 residues. Per germline, CDR1 MNHEY and CDR2 SVGEGT.

This clone has more than one count but fewer than ten. The J gene is TRBJ1-3, the V gene TRBV7-9; 8 nucleotides line up with TRBD1. The CDR3 length is 13 residues. Germline CDR1 is SEHNR and CDR2 is FQNEAQ (reference sequence). V trimming: 3 bases; J trimming: 8 bases; junction bases outside the gene matches: 3. The CDR3 DNA follows: TGTGCCAGCAGCTTTGACAGGGGACACACCATATATTTT. Encoded protein: CASSFDRGHTIYF. Full variable domain (missing parts from reference TRBV7-9 and TRBJ1-3): DTGVSQNPRHKITKRGQNVTFRCDPISEHNRLYWYRQTLGQGPEFLTYFQNEAQLEKSRLLSDRFSAERPKGSFSTLEIQRTEQGDSAMYLCASSFDRGHTIYFGEGSWLTVV.